This T cell receptor (beta chain) was profiled in a study of T cell changes during pregnancy in multiple sclerosis. Sequenced by immunoSEQ multiplex PCR; TCRdb stores in-frame clones only, minus some. The sample holds approximately 20,000 clones; 91% are singletons and the top ten take about 0.7%. The CDR3 is 17 amino acids. Germline CDR1 is GTSNPN and CDR2 is SVGIG (reference sequence). Trimming left V 2 bases short and J 3 bases short, with 19 bases between. Material: CD4+ T cells from peripheral blood mononuclear cells, obtained in the third trimester of pregnancy. This chain links TRBV30 with TRBJ2-2, with D unresolved. This receptor was taken from a female donor with multiple sclerosis, enrolled in a pregnancy study. CDR3 loop: CAWSRALGSTDTGELFF. In DNA, the CDR3 is TGTGCCTGGAGTAGAGCCCTAGGTTCAACGGACACCGGGGAGCTGTTTTTT. Variable domain in full (rest from reference TRBV30 and TRBJ2-2): SQTIHQWPATLVQPVGSPLSLECTVEGTSNPNLYWYRQAAGRGLQLLFYSVGIGQISSEVPQNLSASRPQDRQFILSSKKLLLSDSGFYLCAWSRALGSTDTGELFFGEGSRLTVL.